Listed here are 12 T cell receptor beta chains from one sample, sequenced in a study of shared clonotypes between healthy human individuals. The protocol was immunoSEQ multiplex PCR, while the TCRdb copy is restricted to in-frame clones and leaves out a portion. In the table there are nearly 2 million clones, about 95% of which are singletons. Naive CD8 cells, CD45RO-negative and positively selected for CCR7, excluded terminally differentiated effector memory CD45RA+ cells. Sequenced sample: naive CD8+ T cells sorted from blood. All receptors come from a man younger than 30 in good health.

This clone was detected only once. The chain links TRBV27 to TRBJ2-1; tentative D call: TRBD2 (6 bases). Trimming pared 4 bases from V and 10 bases from J, leaving 11 bases between. In germline, CDR1 is MNHEY, CDR2 SMNVEV (reference sequence). CDR3 length equals 12 residues. CDR3 in amino acids: CASSSGTVEQFF. Here the CDR3 DNA reads TGTGCCAGCAGTTCCGGGACTGTCGAGCAGTTCTTC.

The V gene is TRBV6-5, the J gene TRBJ2-3, with 9 bases identical to TRBD2. J gave up 0 bases and V 2 bases, and 3 bases lay outside the gene matches. The germline CDR1 and CDR2 sequences are MNHEY and SVGAGI. This CDR3 has 16 amino acids. The CDR3 nucleotides read TGTGCCAGCAGTTACCAACTAGCGGGTAGCACAGATACGCAGTATTTT. It yields the protein CASSYQLAGSTDTQYF.

This sequence joins TRBV18 and TRBJ1-4; no definite D call. The germline gives CDR1 KGHSH, CDR2 LQKENI. This CDR3 contains 16 residues. V gave up 3 bases and J gave up 8 bases, with 19 bases separating them. In nucleotides, the CDR3 is TGTGCCAGCTCACCTGCCGAGAGGCAGATAGGGGAAAAACTGTTTTTT. Translation gives CASSPAERQIGEKLFF.

CDR3 residues: CASSPTDETRSEQFF. The DNA for the CDR3 is TGTGCCAGCTCACCAACAGACGAGACTCGGAGTGAGCAGTTCTTC. This chain links TRBV18 with TRBJ2-1; no clear D gene. The ends were cut back, 2 bases at V and 9 bases at J, with 17 bases in the middle. The CDR3 consists of 15 residues. Per the germline V gene, CDR1 is KGHSH and CDR2 is LQKENI. The complete variable domain, with remaining parts taken from reference TRBV18 and TRBJ2-1, reads NAGVMQNPRHLVRRRGQEARLRCSPMKGHSHVYWYRQLPEEGLKFMVYLQKENIIDESGMPKERFSAEFPKEGPSILRIQQVVRGDSAAYFCASSPTDETRSEQFFGPGTRLTVL.

The chain joins TRBV7-9 to TRBJ1-6; D not certain. The V gene lost 1 base and the J gene lost 2 bases, with 9 bases spanning the gap. This CDR3 is built from 16 residues. Germline V CDR1 and CDR2: SEHNR, FQNEAQ (reference sequence). In nucleotides, the CDR3 is TGTGCCAGCAGCTTAGTTAGAGGCGCCTATAATTCACCCCTCCACTTT. Encoded protein: CASSLVRGAYNSPLHF.

The genes are TRBV28 and TRBJ1-4; possibly TRBD1 for D (5 bases). Between the trimmed V and J ends, which lost 6 bases and 7 bases, there was a span of 15 bases. This CDR3 contains 14 residues. Germline-derived CDR1 and CDR2 are MDHEN and SYDVKM. CDR3 bases: TGTGCCAGCAGCCTCTCGGGGCGGAGTGAAAAACTGTTTTTT. This gives the protein CASSLSGRSEKLFF.

The genes are TRBV6-5 and TRBJ1-1; 7 positions match TRBD1. This CDR3 is built from 14 residues. The germline CDR1 and CDR2 sequences are MNHEY and SVGAGI. Trimming cost V 6 bases and J 5 bases; bases outside gene matches: 9. This chain's CDR3 is CASSVQGVWTEAFF. CDR3 nucleotide sequence: TGTGCCAGCAGCGTTCAGGGGGTTTGGACTGAAGCTTTCTTT.

This rearrangement joins TRBV7-2 to TRBJ2-7; D may be TRBD1 (6 bases). The CDR3 has 14 amino acids. Germline V gene lookup returns CDR1 SGHTA and CDR2 FQGNSA. V was cut by 5 bases and J by 2 bases, with 13 bases left in between. CDR3 amino acids: CASSVWAGAYEQYF. CDR3 sequence (DNA): TGTGCCAGCAGCGTCTGGGCAGGGGCCTACGAGCAGTACTTC.

As for this clone: This specimen includes other DNA sequences encoding the same CDR3. The V and J genes are TRBV4-1 and TRBJ1-5, with D unclear. There are 13 residues in the CDR3. Per germline, CDR1 MGHRA and CDR2 YSYEKL. Trimming took 2 bases from V and 5 from J, leaving 7 bases between them. This CDR3 reads CASSQPRDQPQHF. Here the CDR3 DNA reads TGCGCCAGCAGCCAACCACGGGATCAGCCCCAGCATTTT.

The chain links TRBV6-1 to TRBJ1-1; D is ambiguous. CDR1 and CDR2 (germline): MNHNS, SASEGT. The V end lost 3 bases, the J end lost 1 base, and 12 bases lay between the germline ends. This CDR3 region has 15 residues. CDR3 DNA: TGTGCCAGCAGTGACCTGGGGAAGGGGAACACTGAAGCTTTCTTT. Its translation is CASSDLGKGNTEAFF.

This clone was observed once. The same CDR3 is also encoded by other DNA sequences in this sample. The J gene is TRBJ1-6, the V gene TRBV4-1; D is unresolved. The CDR3 extends over 16 amino acids. Germline V gene data show CDR1 as MGHRA and CDR2 as YSYEKL. The ends were cut back, 0 bases at V and 0 bases at J, with 6 bases in the middle. CDR3 in amino acids: CASSQEESSYNSPLHF. The CDR3 DNA reads TGCGCCAGCAGCCAAGAGGAAAGCTCCTATAATTCACCCCTCCACTTT.

In regard to this clone: This sample includes further DNA sequences coding for the same CDR3. J is TRBJ2-7 and V is TRBV4-1; TRBD1 is a possible D gene (5 bases). Trimming pared 2 bases from V and 2 bases from J, leaving 10 bases between. There are 14 residues in the CDR3. Germline-derived CDR1 and CDR2 are MGHRA and YSYEKL. The CDR3 protein is CASSQLSGTYEQYF. CDR3 coding DNA: TGCGCCAGCAGCCAACTTTCAGGGACCTACGAGCAGTACTTC.